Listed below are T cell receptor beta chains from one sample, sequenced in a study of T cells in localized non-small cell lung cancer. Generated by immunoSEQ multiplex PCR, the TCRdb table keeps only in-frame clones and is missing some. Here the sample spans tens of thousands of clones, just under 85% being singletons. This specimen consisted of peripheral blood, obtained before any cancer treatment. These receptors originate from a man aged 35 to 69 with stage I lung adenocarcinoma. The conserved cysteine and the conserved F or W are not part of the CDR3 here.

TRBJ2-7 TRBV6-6 ATRLEEVRSEQY
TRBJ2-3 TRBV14 ASSPSHWGRGTDTQY
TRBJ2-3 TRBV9 ASSPVGTGIGTDTQY
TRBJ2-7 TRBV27 ASSLFGAEQY
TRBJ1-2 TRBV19 ASSTGPNSNYGYT
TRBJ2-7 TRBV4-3 ASSQGDRGPYEQY
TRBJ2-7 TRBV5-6 ASSSYGSGGYEQY
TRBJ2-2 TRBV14 ASSRLAGTTGELF
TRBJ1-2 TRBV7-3 ASSLDRADGYT
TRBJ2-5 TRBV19 ASSRGPSQETQY
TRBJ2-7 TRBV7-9 ASTLLFNRAEATYEQY
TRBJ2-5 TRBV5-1 ASSSTVGGQGEETQY
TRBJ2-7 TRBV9 ASSPGGSSYEQY
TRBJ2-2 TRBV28 ASRRTFNTGELF
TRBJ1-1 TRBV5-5 ASSFGTLGTEAF
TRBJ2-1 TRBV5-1 ASSWTGLANEQF
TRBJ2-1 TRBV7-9 ASSLLAGGRNEQF
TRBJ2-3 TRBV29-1 SAPTGSNTDTQY
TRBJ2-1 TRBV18 ASSLYGTGSNEQF
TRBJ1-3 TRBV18 ASSPLRSLASGNTIY
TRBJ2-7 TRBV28 ASTRAHSYEQY
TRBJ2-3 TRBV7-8 ASSLKRVSDTQY
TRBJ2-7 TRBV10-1 ASRSAKGYEQY
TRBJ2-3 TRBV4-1 ASSQGPSGAGIDTQY
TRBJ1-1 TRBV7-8 ASSPRTGWNTEAF
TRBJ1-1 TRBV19 ASSIMAGNTEAF
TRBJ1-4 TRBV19 ASSTQGGHSEKLF
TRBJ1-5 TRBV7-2 ASSTSRGQPQH
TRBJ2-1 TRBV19 ASRERGRGNEQF
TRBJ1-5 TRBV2 ASRAQVSNQPQH
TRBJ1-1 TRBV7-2 ASSARSGVTEAF
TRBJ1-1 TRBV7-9 ASSRRTGLNTEAF
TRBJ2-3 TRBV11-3 ASSLEAPDTQY